Below, 10 T cell receptor beta chains from the same sample are listed, as sequenced in a study of shared clonotypes between healthy human individuals. Method: immunoSEQ multiplex PCR; TCRdb's copy keeps in-frame clones and lacks some. The sample has 2 million to 2.5 million clones, 85% to 95% seen once. Source material: naive CD4+ T cells from PBMCs. Indicated subset: CD45RA+ positively selected. The receptors come from a man between 18 and 35 years old in good health. Some clones in this sample may be carry-over from other donors' samples.

The chain combines TRBV7-8 with TRBJ2-1; 7 bases are shared with TRBD2. The CDR3 has 15 amino acids. J lost 3 bases, V lost 3 bases, and 5 bases had no gene match. Germline V gene data show CDR1 as SGHVS and CDR2 as FQNEAQ. CDR3 loop: CASSFHPSGYNEQFF. The DNA of the CDR3 is TGTGCCAGCAGCTTTCATCCTAGCGGCTACAATGAGCAGTTCTTC.

About this clone: The sample holds other DNA sequences that translate to the same CDR3. V and J are TRBV7-2 and TRBJ2-2, with D possibly being TRBD1 (5 bases). Germline CDR1 is SGHTA and CDR2 is FQGNSA. V was clipped by 1 base and J by 0 bases, with 6 bases between them. The length of the CDR3 is 15 residues. The CDR3 spells CASSLGQPNTGELFF. Here the CDR3 DNA reads TGTGCCAGCAGCTTAGGACAGCCGAACACCGGGGAGCTGTTTTTT. The variable domain in full, with the rest retrieved from reference TRBV7-2 and TRBJ2-2, is GAGVSQSPSNKVTEKGKDVELRCDPISGHTALYWYRQSLGQGLEFLIYFQGNSAPDKSGLPSDRFSAERTGGSVSTLTIQRTQQEDSAVYLCASSLGQPNTGELFFGEGSRLTVL.

The chain uses TRBV30 and TRBJ2-3; 9 bases are a match to TRBD2. CDR3 length equals 14 residues. The germline CDR1 and CDR2 sequences are GTSNPN and SVGIG (reference sequence). V shed 3 bases, J shed 1 base, and the junction held 2 bases outside the gene matches. The CDR3 protein is CAWRTSGGTDTQYF. CDR3 nucleotide sequence: TGTGCCTGGAGGACTAGCGGAGGCACAGATACGCAGTATTTT.

The rearrangement joins TRBV5-6 to TRBJ2-4; D possibly uses TRBD1 or TRBD2 (5 bases each). The V end was cut by 2 bases, the J end by 9 bases, with 9 bases between. This CDR3 has 12 residues. The germline V gene has CDR1 SGHDT and CDR2 YYEEEE. This CDR3 is CASSFGAGIQYF. The DNA of the CDR3 is TGTGCCAGCAGCTTCGGGGCAGGCATTCAGTACTTC. The full variable domain, completed using reference TRBV5-6 and TRBJ2-4, is DAGVTQSPTHLIKTRGQQVTLRCSPKSGHDTVSWYQQALGQGPQFIFQYYEEEERQRGNFPDRFSGHQFPNYSSELNVNALLLGDSALYLCASSFGAGIQYFGAGTRLSVL.

Points on this clone: Within the sample, other DNA sequences also encode this same CDR3. This rearrangement joins TRBV18 to TRBJ1-2; D may be TRBD1 (5 bases). The V gene lost 3 bases and the J gene lost 1 base, with 6 bases spanning the gap. Germline-derived CDR1 and CDR2 are KGHSH and LQKENI. The CDR3 is made up of 13 amino acids. Here the CDR3 DNA reads TGTGCCAGCTCACCCAGGGATAACTATGGCTACACCTTC. This codes for CASSPRDNYGYTF.

The chain recombines TRBV28 with TRBJ1-1; no firm D call. This CDR3 is 16 amino acids long. The germline gives CDR1 MDHEN, CDR2 SYDVKM. The V and J ends lost 3 bases and 1 base respectively, with 15 bases between them. The CDR3 reads CASSFGPWLENTEAFF. The CDR3 nucleotides are TGTGCCAGCAGTTTTGGTCCTTGGCTAGAGAACACTGAAGCTTTCTTT.

This rearrangement joins TRBV5-1 to TRBJ2-7; possibly TRBD2 for D (6 bases). Trimming left V 4 bases short and J 4 bases short, with 12 bases between. Germline CDR1 reads SGHRS; CDR2 reads YFSETQ. The CDR3 runs to 13 residues. The CDR3 protein is CASSHPEGYEQYF. The CDR3 DNA is TGCGCCAGCAGCCACCCGGAGGGGTACGAGCAGTACTTC. Variable domain in full (rest from reference TRBV5-1 and TRBJ2-7): KAGVTQTPRYLIKTRGQQVTLSCSPISGHRSVSWYQQTPGQGLQFLFEYFSETQRNKGNFPGRFSGRQFSNSRSEMNVSTLELGDSALYLCASSHPEGYEQYFGPGTRLTVT.

The gene calls are TRBV6-1 and TRBJ2-1; TRBD1 might be the D (5 bases). This CDR3 contains 14 residues. V was clipped by 7 bases and J by 2 bases, with 12 bases between them. In germline, CDR1 is MNHNS, CDR2 SASEGT. The CDR3: CASTRQTAYNEQFF. In DNA form, the CDR3 reads TGTGCCAGCACCAGACAGACAGCCTACAATGAGCAGTTCTTC.

This clone has only a few counts. CDR3 nucleotide sequence: TGTGCCAGCTCACCCCCTTACAATGAAAAACTGTTTTTT. Its translation is CASSPPYNEKLFF. This rearrangement joins TRBV18 to TRBJ1-4; D is ambiguous. CDR1 is KGHSH and CDR2 is LQKENI in the germline V gene. This CDR3 comprises 13 residues. V shed 3 bases and J shed 5 bases, with 7 bases lying between them. The full variable domain, with the rest looked up from reference TRBV18 and TRBJ1-4, is NAGVMQNPRHLVRRRGQEARLRCSPMKGHSHVYWYRQLPEEGLKFMVYLQKENIIDESGMPKERFSAEFPKEGPSILRIQQVVRGDSAAYFCASSPPYNEKLFFGSGTQLSVL.

The V gene is TRBV28, the J gene TRBJ2-7; tentative D call: TRBD2 (6 bases). Deletions cut 7 bases from V and 7 bases from J, with 17 bases between. This CDR3 contains 13 residues. The germline V gene encodes CDR1 MDHEN and CDR2 SYDVKM. CDR3 loop: CASIAELSYEQYF. The DNA for the CDR3 is TGTGCCAGCATAGCGGAGCTCAGCTATGAGCAGTACTTC.